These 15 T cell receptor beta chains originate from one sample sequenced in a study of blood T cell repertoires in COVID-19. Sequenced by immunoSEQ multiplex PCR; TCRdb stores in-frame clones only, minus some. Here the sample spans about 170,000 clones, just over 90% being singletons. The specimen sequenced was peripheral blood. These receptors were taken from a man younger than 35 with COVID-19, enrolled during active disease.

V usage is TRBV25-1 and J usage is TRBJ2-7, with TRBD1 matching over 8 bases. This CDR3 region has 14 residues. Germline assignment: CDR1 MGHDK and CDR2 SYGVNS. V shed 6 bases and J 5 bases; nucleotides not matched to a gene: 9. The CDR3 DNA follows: TGTGCCAGCAGGAAGGTAGGGACAGGCCACGAGCAGTACTTC. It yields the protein CASRKVGTGHEQYF.

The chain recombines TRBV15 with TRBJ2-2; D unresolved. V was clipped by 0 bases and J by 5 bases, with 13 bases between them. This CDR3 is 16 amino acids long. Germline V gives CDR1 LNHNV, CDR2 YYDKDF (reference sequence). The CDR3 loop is CATSRERRYGTGELFF. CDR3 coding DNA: TGTGCCACCAGCAGAGAGAGGCGATACGGAACCGGGGAGCTGTTTTTT.

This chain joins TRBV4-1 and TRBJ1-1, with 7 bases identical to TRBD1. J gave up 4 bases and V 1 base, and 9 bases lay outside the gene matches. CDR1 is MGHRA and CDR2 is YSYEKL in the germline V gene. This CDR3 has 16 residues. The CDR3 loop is CASSQGAAGGGTEAFF. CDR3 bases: TGCGCCAGCAGCCAAGGAGCGGCAGGGGGAGGCACTGAAGCTTTCTTT.

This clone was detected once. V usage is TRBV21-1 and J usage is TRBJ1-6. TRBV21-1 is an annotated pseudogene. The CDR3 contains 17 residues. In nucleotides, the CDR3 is TGTGCCAGCAGGGACCTCAGGACTCCTCTAATCAATTCACCCCTCCACTTT. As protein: CASRDLRTPLINSPLHF.

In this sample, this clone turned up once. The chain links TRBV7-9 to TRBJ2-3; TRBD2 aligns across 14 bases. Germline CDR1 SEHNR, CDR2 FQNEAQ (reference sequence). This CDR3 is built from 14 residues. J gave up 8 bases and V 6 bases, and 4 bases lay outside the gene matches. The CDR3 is CASRGLAGEATQYF. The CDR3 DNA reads TGTGCCAGCAGGGGACTAGCGGGAGAGGCTACGCAGTATTTT.

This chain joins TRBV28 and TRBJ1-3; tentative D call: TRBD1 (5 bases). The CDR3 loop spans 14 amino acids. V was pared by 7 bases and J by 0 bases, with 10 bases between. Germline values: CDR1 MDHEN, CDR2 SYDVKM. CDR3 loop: CASKAGGSGNTIYF. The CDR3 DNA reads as TGTGCCAGCAAGGCCGGGGGCTCTGGAAACACCATATATTTT.

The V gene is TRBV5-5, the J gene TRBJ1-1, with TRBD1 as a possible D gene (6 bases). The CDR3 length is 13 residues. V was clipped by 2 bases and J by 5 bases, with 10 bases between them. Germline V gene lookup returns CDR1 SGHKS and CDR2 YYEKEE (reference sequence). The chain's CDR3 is CASSFSRGTEAFF. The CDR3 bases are TGTGCCAGCAGCTTTAGCAGGGGAACTGAAGCTTTCTTT.

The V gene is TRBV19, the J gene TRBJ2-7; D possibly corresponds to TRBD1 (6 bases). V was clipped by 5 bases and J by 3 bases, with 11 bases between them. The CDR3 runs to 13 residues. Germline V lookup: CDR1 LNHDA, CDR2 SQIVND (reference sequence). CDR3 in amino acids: CASSVAQGYEQYF. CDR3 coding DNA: TGTGCCAGTAGTGTCGCACAGGGCTACGAGCAGTACTTC.

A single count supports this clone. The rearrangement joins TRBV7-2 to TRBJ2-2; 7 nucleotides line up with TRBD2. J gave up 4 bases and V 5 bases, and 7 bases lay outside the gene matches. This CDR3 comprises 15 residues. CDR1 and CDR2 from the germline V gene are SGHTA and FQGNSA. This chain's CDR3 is CASSPRDYPTGELFF. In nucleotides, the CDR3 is TGTGCCAGCAGCCCCCGGGACTACCCCACCGGGGAGCTGTTTTTT.

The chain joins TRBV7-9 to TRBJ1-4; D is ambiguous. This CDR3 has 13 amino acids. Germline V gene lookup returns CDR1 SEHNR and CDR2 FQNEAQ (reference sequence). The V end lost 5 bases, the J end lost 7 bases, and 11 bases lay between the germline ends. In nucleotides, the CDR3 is TGTGCCAGCAGCCTCAATACCGGTGAAAAACTGTTTTTT. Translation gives CASSLNTGEKLFF. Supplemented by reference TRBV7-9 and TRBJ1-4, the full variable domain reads DTGVSQNPRHKITKRGQNVTFRCDPISEHNRLYWYRQTLGQGPEFLTYFQNEAQLEKSRLLSDRFSAERPKGSFSTLEIQRTEQGDSAMYLCASSLNTGEKLFFGSGTQLSVL.

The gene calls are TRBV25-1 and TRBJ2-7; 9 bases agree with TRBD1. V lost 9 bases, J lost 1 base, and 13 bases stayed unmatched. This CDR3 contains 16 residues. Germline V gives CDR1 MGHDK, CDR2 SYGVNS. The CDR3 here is CASQPGQGFSSYEQYF. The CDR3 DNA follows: TGTGCCAGTCAGCCGGGACAGGGCTTCTCTTCCTACGAGCAGTACTTC.

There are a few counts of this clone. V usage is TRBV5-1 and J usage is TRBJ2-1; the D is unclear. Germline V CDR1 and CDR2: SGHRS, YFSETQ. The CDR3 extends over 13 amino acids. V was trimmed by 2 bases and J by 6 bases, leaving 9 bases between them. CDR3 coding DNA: TGCGCCAGCAGCTTTAGTACGGGCAATGAGCAGTTCTTC. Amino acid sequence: CASSFSTGNEQFF.

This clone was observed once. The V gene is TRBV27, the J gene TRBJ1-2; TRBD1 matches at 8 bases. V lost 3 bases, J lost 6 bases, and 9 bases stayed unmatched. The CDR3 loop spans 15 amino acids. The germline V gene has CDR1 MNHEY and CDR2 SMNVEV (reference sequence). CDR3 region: CASSFQGADPNGYTF. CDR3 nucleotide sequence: TGTGCCAGCAGTTTCCAGGGGGCGGACCCGAATGGCTACACCTTC.

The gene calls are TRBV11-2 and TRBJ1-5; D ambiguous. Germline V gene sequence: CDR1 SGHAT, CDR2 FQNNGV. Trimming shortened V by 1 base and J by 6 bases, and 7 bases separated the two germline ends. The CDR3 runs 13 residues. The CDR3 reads CASSLGGGQPQHF. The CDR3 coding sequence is TGTGCCAGCAGCTTAGGGGGAGGTCAGCCCCAGCATTTT.

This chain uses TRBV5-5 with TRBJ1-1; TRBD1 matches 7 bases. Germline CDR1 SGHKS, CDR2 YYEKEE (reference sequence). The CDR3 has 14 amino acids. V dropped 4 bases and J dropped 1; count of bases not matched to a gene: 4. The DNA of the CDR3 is TGTGCCAGCAGCCTAAGGACAGGGAACACTGAAGCTTTCTTT. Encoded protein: CASSLRTGNTEAFF.